Following are 26 T cell receptor beta chains from one sample sequenced in a study of naive CD8 T cells in extremely preterm neonates. Data came from immunoSEQ multiplex PCR; TCRdb stores just in-frame clones and leaves some out. The sample consists of fewer than 7,000 clones, 95% to 99% of them appearing once. Deliveries were elective term cesareans at about 35-41 weeks, with no labor or membrane rupture. The sequenced material came from naive CD8+ T cells from cord blood. The receptors stem from a newborn in good health.

The chain is built from TRBV5-4 and TRBJ1-1; possibly TRBD1 for D (5 bases). Germline assignment: CDR1 SGHNT and CDR2 YYREEE (reference sequence). The CDR3 runs 14 residues. The germline V and J ends were trimmed by 1 base and 4 bases, with 11 bases remaining between them. CDR3 nucleotide sequence: TGTGCCAGCAGCTTGCAAAACAGGCCCACTGAAGCTTTCTTT. Protein: CASSLQNRPTEAFF.

CDR3 nucleotides: TGTGCCAGCAGAACCGGGACAGTCTATGGCTACACCTTC. It specifies CASRTGTVYGYTF. V is TRBV6-4 and J is TRBJ1-2; 7 bases line up with TRBD1. Trimming took 6 bases from V and 4 from J; bases not matched to a gene: 5. CDR1 and CDR2 (germline): MRHNA, SNTAGT. CDR3 length: 13 residues.

V and J are TRBV21-1 and TRBJ2-1; TRBD2 reflects the table's D call only, with no check against the DNA. TRBV21-1 is a documented pseudogene. CDR3 size: 15 residues. The CDR3 DNA reads TGTGCCAGCAGCAAAGCGGGGGGGGTTAGCGGGTTTCCGTTCTTC. It yields the protein CASSKAGGVSGFPFF.

This clone was counted once. The chain has TRBV27 and TRBJ1-1; D is perhaps TRBD1 (5 bases). This CDR3 is 13 amino acids long. Germline V gives CDR1 MNHEY, CDR2 SMNVEV (reference sequence). V was clipped by 3 bases and J by 2 bases, with 7 bases between them. The CDR3: CASSFGGNTEAFF. CDR3 DNA sequence: TGTGCCAGCAGTTTCGGGGGAAACACTGAAGCTTTCTTT.

This rearrangement joins TRBV19 to TRBJ1-1; D is undetermined. V was trimmed by 9 bases and J by 0 bases, leaving 20 bases between them. Germline loops: CDR1 LNHDA, CDR2 SQIVND (reference sequence). This CDR3 has 16 amino acids. The CDR3 nucleotides read TGTGCCAGCGTAGCGGAAATTGGTCTCATGAACACTGAAGCTTTCTTT. It specifies CASVAEIGLMNTEAFF.

The chain joins TRBV27 to TRBJ2-7; maybe TRBD1 (5 bases). Trimming stripped 1 base from V and 0 bases from J, with 7 bases between. The V gene's germline CDR1 is MNHEY and CDR2 SMNVEV (reference sequence). The CDR3 consists of 14 residues. The CDR3 DNA reads as TGTGCCAGCAGTTTATTAGACAGCTCCTACGAGCAGTACTTC. Protein sequence: CASSLLDSSYEQYF.

V and J are TRBV28 and TRBJ2-7, with D unresolved. The V and J ends lost 3 bases and 1 base respectively, with 10 bases between them. Germline V gives CDR1 MDHEN, CDR2 SYDVKM. The CDR3 spans 14 residues. The DNA for the CDR3 is TGTGCCAGCAGTTTCGCCAGGCGTTCCTACGAGCAGTACTTC. This translates into CASSFARRSYEQYF.

The chain recombines TRBV5-6 with TRBJ1-5; 8 nucleotides align to TRBD1. With 3 bases clipped from V and 2 bases from J, the junction kept 1 base outside the gene matches. CDR1 SGHDT and CDR2 YYEEEE come from the germline V gene. The CDR3 spans 14 residues. CDR3 protein: CASSSGGGNQPQHF. For the CDR3, the DNA is TGTGCCAGCAGCTCAGGGGGCGGCAATCAGCCCCAGCATTTT.

The rearrangement joins TRBV2 to TRBJ2-1, with 7 bases matching TRBD2. CDR3 length equals 15 residues. The germline V gene has CDR1 SNHLY and CDR2 FYNNEI. V trimming: 1 base; J trimming: 0 bases; junction bases outside the gene matches: 0. The CDR3 bases are TGTGCCAGCAGTGAAGGCGGGAGCTCCTACAATGAGCAGTTCTTC. Protein sequence: CASSEGGSSYNEQFF.

The chain employs TRBV2 and TRBJ2-2, with TRBD1 identical over 7 bases. The V gene's germline CDR1 is SNHLY and CDR2 FYNNEI. V shed 7 bases and J 4 bases; nucleotides not matched to a gene: 9. This CDR3 comprises 15 residues. The CDR3 here is CASKGLGQTTGELFF. DNA of the CDR3: TGTGCCAGCAAGGGGCTGGGACAGACCACCGGGGAGCTGTTTTTT.

The chain has TRBV11-2 and TRBJ2-7, with D possibly TRBD1 on 5 matching bases. Per germline, CDR1 SGHAT and CDR2 FQNNGV. The CDR3 runs 15 residues. Trimming removed 1 base from V and 3 bases from J, with 13 bases in between. The CDR3 DNA sequence: TGTGCCAGCAGCTTAGGTAGGGGTGAGAACTACGAGCAGTACTTC. Amino acid sequence: CASSLGRGENYEQYF.

DNA of the CDR3: TGCAGCGTTCAACTGGACAGGGAGAACACCATATATTTT. This encodes CSVQLDRENTIYF. The genes are TRBV29-1 and TRBJ1-3; 8 positions match TRBD1. The J segment lost 7 bases and the V segment lost 5 bases, leaving 7 bases of the junction unmatched. Per the germline V gene, CDR1 is SQVTM and CDR2 is ANQGSEA. This CDR3 has 13 residues. The complete variable domain, with remaining parts taken from reference TRBV29-1 and TRBJ1-3, reads SAVISQKPSRDICQRGTSLTIQCQVDSQVTMMFWYRQQPGQSLTLIATANQGSEATYESGFVIDKFPISRPNLTFSTLTVSNMSPEDSSIYLCSVQLDRENTIYFGEGSWLTVV.

The chain combines TRBV4-3 with TRBJ2-7; TRBD1 might be the D (6 bases). Germline lookup yields CDR1 LGHNA and CDR2 YSLEER. The CDR3 loop spans 15 amino acids. V lost 0 bases, J lost 5 bases, and 14 bases lay in between. In DNA form, the CDR3 reads TGCGCCAGCAGCCAAGAGGGGGCAGGGTGGGACGAGCAGTACTTC. It is translated as CASSQEGAGWDEQYF.

The chain has TRBV2 and TRBJ2-5; D possibly corresponds to TRBD2 (5 bases). Germline V gene data show CDR1 as SNHLY and CDR2 as FYNNEI. V was trimmed by 9 bases and J by 4 bases, leaving 12 bases between them. The CDR3 consists of 12 residues. The DNA for the CDR3 is TGTGCCAGTAACACTGGAGGAGAGACCCAGTACTTC. Protein product: CASNTGGETQYF.

This chain uses TRBV6-1 with TRBJ2-7; unclear D gene. From germline, CDR1 is MNHNS and CDR2 SASEGT. CDR3 length equals 13 residues. The V end lost 0 bases, the J end lost 4 bases, and 7 bases lay between the germline ends. DNA for the CDR3: TGTGCCAGCAGTGAAGCGGTGGCTTACGAGCAGTACTTC. Its protein is CASSEAVAYEQYF.

The table lists this clone with a count of one. The chain has TRBV27 and TRBJ2-7; 7 positions match TRBD1. Per the germline V gene, CDR1 is MNHEY and CDR2 is SMNVEV (reference sequence). The CDR3 extends over 13 amino acids. V lost 2 bases to trimming and J lost 2 bases; unmatched junction nucleotides: 0. The CDR3 sequence is CASSLRGPYEQYF. CDR3 sequence (DNA): TGTGCCAGCAGTTTAAGGGGGCCCTACGAGCAGTACTTC.

This chain uses TRBV5-4 with TRBJ2-2; possible D gene TRBD1, 8 bases. The V end was cut by 7 bases, the J end by 7 bases, with 17 bases between. This CDR3 contains 14 residues. The V gene's germline CDR1 is SGHNT and CDR2 YYREEE (reference sequence). Here the CDR3 reads CASGYRGGIGELFF. The CDR3 DNA reads as TGTGCCAGCGGGTACAGGGGGGGAATCGGGGAGCTGTTTTTT.

The rearrangement links TRBV10-3 to TRBJ1-1; D is uncertain. This CDR3 is built from 13 residues. The germline V and J ends were trimmed by 3 bases and 0 bases, with 5 bases remaining between them. Germline CDR1 reads ENHRY; CDR2 reads SYGVKD. In nucleotides, the CDR3 is TGTGCCATCAGTGACAGGATGAACACTGAAGCTTTCTTT. Translation: CAISDRMNTEAFF.

The rearrangement uses TRBV28 and TRBJ1-2; tentatively, D is TRBD1 (5 bases). Germline V gene lookup returns CDR1 MDHEN and CDR2 SYDVKM. Trimming pared 2 bases from V and 1 base from J, leaving 8 bases between. The CDR3 is 14 residues long. The CDR3 loop is CASSLRGVNYGYTF. DNA of the CDR3: TGTGCCAGCAGTTTACGGGGGGTTAACTATGGCTACACCTTC.

The CDR3 DNA follows: TGCGCCAGCAGCGTCAGACTAGCGGGTATGGCCGAGCAGTACTTC. Translation gives CASSVRLAGMAEQYF. The rearrangement links TRBV4-1 to TRBJ2-7; 10 bases line up with TRBD2. CDR3 length: 15 residues. Per germline, CDR1 MGHRA and CDR2 YSYEKL. The junction had 10 bases not matched to a gene; V was cut back by 5 bases and J by 6 bases.

The V and J genes are TRBV27 and TRBJ1-5; D perhaps matches TRBD1 (5 bases). The V end was cut by 2 bases, the J end by 3 bases, with 8 bases between. Germline V gene sequence: CDR1 MNHEY, CDR2 SMNVEV (reference sequence). This CDR3 has 14 amino acids. CDR3 region: CASSLQGINQPQHF. The CDR3 nucleotides are TGTGCCAGCAGTTTACAGGGTATCAATCAGCCCCAGCATTTT.

The J gene is TRBJ2-7, the V gene TRBV19; TRBD2 matches at 9 bases. The trim removed 4 bases at V and 6 bases at J, leaving 4 bases unmatched. The CDR3 covers 13 residues. Germline V gene data show CDR1 as LNHDA and CDR2 as SQIVND (reference sequence). The CDR3 DNA sequence: TGTGCCAGTAGTAGCGGGAGGGCCTCCGAGCAGTACTTC. This sequence encodes CASSSGRASEQYF.

The chain has TRBV7-2 and TRBJ2-7; TRBD2 is a possible D gene (6 bases). The CDR3 has 13 amino acids. Germline CDR1 reads SGHTA; CDR2 reads FQGNSA. Between the trimmed V and J ends, which lost 7 bases and 2 bases, there was a span of 12 bases. CDR3 nucleotide sequence: TGTGCCAGCAAGACAGCGGGCCCCTACGAGCAGTACTTC. This codes for CASKTAGPYEQYF.

The chain is built from TRBV11-2 and TRBJ1-2, with TRBD1 identical over 7 bases. Germline trimming cut 0 bases from V and 8 bases from J; bases unmatched to any gene: 9. The V gene's germline CDR1 is SGHAT and CDR2 FQNNGV. The CDR3 is 15 amino acids. The CDR3 loop is CASSLDLNRGGGYTF. The DNA of the CDR3 is TGTGCCAGCAGCTTAGATCTGAACAGGGGAGGAGGCTACACCTTC.

The V and J genes are TRBV5-1 and TRBJ2-7; D gene uncertain. Trimming cost V 0 bases and J 6 bases, with 7 bases left between them. CDR1 and CDR2 (germline): SGHRS, YFSETQ. CDR3 size: 12 residues. The CDR3 nucleotides are TGCGCCAGCAGCTTGGGGCAGGCCGAGCAGTACTTC. Translation gives CASSLGQAEQYF.

The chain employs TRBV28 and TRBJ1-6; D remains unclear. Germline CDR1 MDHEN, CDR2 SYDVKM. The CDR3 covers 14 residues. The V end lost 4 bases, the J end lost 8 bases, and 12 bases lay between the germline ends. As DNA, the CDR3 is TGTGCCAGCAGTTCGCTATTCGGAGATTCACCCCTCCACTTT. Its translation is CASSSLFGDSPLHF. Full variable domain (remainder filled in from reference TRBV28 and TRBJ1-6): DVKVTQSSRYLVKRTGEKVFLECVQDMDHENMFWYRQDPGLGLRLIYFSYDVKMKEKGDIPEGYSVSREKKERFSLILESASTNQTSMYLCASSSLFGDSPLHFGNGTRLTVT.